The T cell receptor beta chain under discussion was sequenced for a study of response to subunit inactivated influenza vaccine. Notes on the study in general: Every seasonal influenza vaccination brings in few new T cells, the authors suggested.

Of note for this clonotype: Its antigen is currently unknown.

TCRdb redid the calling of the RT-PCR reads with MiXCR, one entry per CDR3 protein. The sample lists about 700,000 distinct CDR3 sequences; 15% to 19% were seen once. Trimming shortened V by 3 bases and J by 5 bases, and 11 bases separated the two germline ends. The germline V gene encodes CDR1 SGHDN and CDR2 FVKESK. The CDR3 has 13 residues. The rearrangement joins TRBV14 to TRBJ2-7; the D gene is possibly TRBD1 (5 bases). The sample here was PBMCs from blood, taken about 13 days after vaccination. This TCR derives from a man between 50 and 59 years old who received an inactivated influenza vaccine. CDR3: CASSQGLRNEQYF. In DNA, the CDR3 is TGTGCCAGCAGCCAGGGGCTCAGGAACGAGCAGTACTTC. The variable domain in full, with the rest retrieved from reference TRBV14 and TRBJ2-7, is EAGVTQFPSHSVIEKGQTVTLRCDPISGHDNLYWYRRVMGKEIKFLLHFVKESKQDESGMPNNRFLAERTGGTYSTLKVQPAELEDSGVYFCASSQGLRNEQYFGPGTRLTVT.